This record concerns one T cell receptor beta chain sequence. Its specificity is unknown. In germline, CDR1 is SEHNR, CDR2 FQNEAQ (reference sequence). The V gene lost 10 bases and the J gene lost 5 bases, with 15 bases spanning the gap. This CDR3 region has 12 residues. Profiled with immunoSEQ multiplex PCR; TCRdb holds only in-frame clones, not every one. The sample carries tens of thousands of clones, around 90% recorded once. The sample belongs to a study of graft-versus-host responses after intestinal transplantation. Study overall: In this cohort, recipients had multivisceral, liver-intestinal, or isolated intestinal transplants. Each recipient received anti-thymocyte globulin induction, then tacrolimus and steroids for roughly 3 years. General observations from the study: Ileal or blood samples showed some GvH clones first, and such clones were also found in recipient marrow.

The source is a human patient who received an intestinal transplant, so some T cells may come from the graft donor. This chain uses TRBV7-9 with TRBJ2-7; D perhaps matches TRBD2 (5 bases). This sample comprised PBMCs, obtained around 120 days after intestinal transplantation. DNA for the CDR3: TGTGCCACCTCCCGGGCAGCGGACGAGCAGTACTTC. Its protein product is CATSRAADEQYF.